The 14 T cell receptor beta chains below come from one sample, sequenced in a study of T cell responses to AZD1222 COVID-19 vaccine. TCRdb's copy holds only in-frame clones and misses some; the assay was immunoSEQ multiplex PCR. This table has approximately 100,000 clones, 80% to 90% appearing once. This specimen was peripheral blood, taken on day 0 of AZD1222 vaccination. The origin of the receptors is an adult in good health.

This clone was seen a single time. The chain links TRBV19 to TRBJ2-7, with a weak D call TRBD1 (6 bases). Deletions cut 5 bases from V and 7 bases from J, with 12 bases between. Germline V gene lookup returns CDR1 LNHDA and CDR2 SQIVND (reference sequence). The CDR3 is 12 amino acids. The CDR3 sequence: CASSAQGREQYF. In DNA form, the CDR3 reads TGTGCCAGTAGTGCACAGGGTCGAGAGCAGTACTTC.

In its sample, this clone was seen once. The DNA of the CDR3 is TGTGCCAGCAGCGTAGCCCCGGACACTGAAGCTTTCTTT. Translating gives CASSVAPDTEAFF. The rearrangement uses TRBV9 and TRBJ1-1; D gene unclear. This CDR3 comprises 13 residues. Trimming took off 0 bases at V and 3 bases at J, with 6 bases between the two ends. Germline V gene data show CDR1 as SGDLS and CDR2 as YYNGEE.

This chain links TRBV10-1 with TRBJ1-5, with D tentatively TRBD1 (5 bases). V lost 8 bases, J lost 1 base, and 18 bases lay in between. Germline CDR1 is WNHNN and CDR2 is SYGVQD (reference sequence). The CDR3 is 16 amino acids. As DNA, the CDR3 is TGCGCCAGCTCCAATGACAGAAGCTTGAGCAATCAGCCCCAGCATTTT. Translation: CASSNDRSLSNQPQHF.

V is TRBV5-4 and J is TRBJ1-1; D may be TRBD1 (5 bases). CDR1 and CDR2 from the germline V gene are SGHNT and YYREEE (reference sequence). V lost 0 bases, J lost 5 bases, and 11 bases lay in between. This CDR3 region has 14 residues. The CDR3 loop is CASSLEGVRTEAFF. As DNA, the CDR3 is TGTGCCAGCAGCTTGGAAGGGGTAAGGACTGAAGCTTTCTTT. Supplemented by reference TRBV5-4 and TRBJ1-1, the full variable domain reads ETGVTQSPTHLIKTRGQQVTLRCSSQSGHNTVSWYQQALGQGPQFIFQYYREEENGRGNFPPRFSGLQFPNYSSELNVNALELDDSALYLCASSLEGVRTEAFFGQGTRLTVV.

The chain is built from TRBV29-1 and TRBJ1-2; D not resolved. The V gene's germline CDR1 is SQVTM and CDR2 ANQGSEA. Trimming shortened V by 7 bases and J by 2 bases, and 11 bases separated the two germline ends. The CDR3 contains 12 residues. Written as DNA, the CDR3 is TGCAGCGCTAACGGGGAGAACTATGGCTACACCTTC. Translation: CSANGENYGYTF.

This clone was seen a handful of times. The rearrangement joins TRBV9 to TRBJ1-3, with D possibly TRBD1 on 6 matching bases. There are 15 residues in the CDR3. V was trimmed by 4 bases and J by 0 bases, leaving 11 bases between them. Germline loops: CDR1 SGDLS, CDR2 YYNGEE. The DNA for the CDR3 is TGTGCCAGCAGCCTATGGGACAACTCTGGAAACACCATATATTTT. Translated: CASSLWDNSGNTIYF. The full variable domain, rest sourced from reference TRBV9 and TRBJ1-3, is DSGVTQTPKHLITATGQRVTLRCSPRSGDLSVYWYQQSLDQGLQFLIQYYNGEERAKGNILERFSAQQFPDLHSELNLSSLELGDSALYFCASSLWDNSGNTIYFGEGSWLTVV.

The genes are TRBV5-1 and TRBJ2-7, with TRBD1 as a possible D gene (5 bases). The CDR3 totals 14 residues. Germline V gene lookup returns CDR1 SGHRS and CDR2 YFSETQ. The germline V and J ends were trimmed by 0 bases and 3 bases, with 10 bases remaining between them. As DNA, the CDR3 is TGCGCCAGCAGCTTGGGGGGCCTTCTCTACGAGCAGTACTTC. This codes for CASSLGGLLYEQYF.

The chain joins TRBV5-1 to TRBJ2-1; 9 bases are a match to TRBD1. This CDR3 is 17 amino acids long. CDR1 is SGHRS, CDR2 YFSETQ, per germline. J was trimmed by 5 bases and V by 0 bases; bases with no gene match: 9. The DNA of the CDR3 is TGCGCCAGCAGCTTGGGGGACAGGGAGGGAACGGACAATGAGCAGTTCTTC. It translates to CASSLGDREGTDNEQFF.

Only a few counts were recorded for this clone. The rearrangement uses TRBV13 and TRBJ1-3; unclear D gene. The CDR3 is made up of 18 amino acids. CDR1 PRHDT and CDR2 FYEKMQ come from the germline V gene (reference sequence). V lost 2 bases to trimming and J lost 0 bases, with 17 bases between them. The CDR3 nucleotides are TGTGCCAGCAGCTTAAAATTATTGCACGGTACCTCTGGAAACACCATATATTTT. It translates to CASSLKLLHGTSGNTIYF.

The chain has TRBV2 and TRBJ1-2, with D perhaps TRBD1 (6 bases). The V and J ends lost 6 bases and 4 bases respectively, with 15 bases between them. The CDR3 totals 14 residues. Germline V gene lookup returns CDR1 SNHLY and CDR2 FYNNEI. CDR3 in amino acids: CASRGQGSPYGYTF. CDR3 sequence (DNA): TGTGCCAGCAGGGGTCAGGGGTCCCCCTATGGCTACACCTTC.

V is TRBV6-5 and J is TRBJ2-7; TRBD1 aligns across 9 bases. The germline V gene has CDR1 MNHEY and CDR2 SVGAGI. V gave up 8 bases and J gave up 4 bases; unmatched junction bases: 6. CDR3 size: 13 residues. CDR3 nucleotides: TGTGCCAGCCTTGACAGGGGGTGGTACGAGCAGTACTTC. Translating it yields CASLDRGWYEQYF.

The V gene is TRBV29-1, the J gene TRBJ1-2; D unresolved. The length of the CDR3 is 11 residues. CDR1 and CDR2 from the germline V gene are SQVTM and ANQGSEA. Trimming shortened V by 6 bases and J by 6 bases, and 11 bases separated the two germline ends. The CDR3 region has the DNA TGCAGCGTCGCTACGTTGAATGGCTACACCTTC. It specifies CSVATLNGYTF.

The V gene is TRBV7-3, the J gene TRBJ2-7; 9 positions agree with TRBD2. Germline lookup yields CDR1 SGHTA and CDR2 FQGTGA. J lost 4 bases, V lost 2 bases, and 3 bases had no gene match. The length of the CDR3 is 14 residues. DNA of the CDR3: TGTGCCAGCAGCTTATCCAGCGGGGGGTACGAGCAGTACTTC. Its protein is CASSLSSGGYEQYF.

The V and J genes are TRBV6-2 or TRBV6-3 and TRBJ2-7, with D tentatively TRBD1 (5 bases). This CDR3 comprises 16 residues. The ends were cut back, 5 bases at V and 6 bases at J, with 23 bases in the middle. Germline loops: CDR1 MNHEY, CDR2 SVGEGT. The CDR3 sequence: CASSNKDGNLRGEQYF. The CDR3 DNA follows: TGTGCCAGCAGTAACAAGGACGGAAATCTAAGGGGCGAGCAGTACTTC.